These 8 T cell receptor beta chains were sequenced from one sample in a study of type 1 and type 2 diabetes patients listed by TCRdb under 2016. Sequencer: Illumina MiSeq. For TCRbeta CDR3 amplification, the template was genomic DNA taken from the sorted T cell subsets. The TCRbeta CDR3 region was amplified by multiplex PCR with 30 forward and 13 reverse primers. TCRdb reran the public reads through fastp at Q25 and MiXCR, keeping productive beta chains. Each CDR3 protein appears once, grouped with its most common genes and DNA. The sample includes approximately 260,000 distinct CDR3 sequences, with 45% to 60% observed a single time. The ten largest account for around 13% of the sample. The specimen sequenced was peripheral blood mononuclear cells (PBMCs). These receptor sequences come from a young man with type 2 diabetes.

This clonotype was seen more than once but under ten times. A junction boundary mismatches the germline segment, possibly from a read error. The chain joins TRBV10-3 to TRBJ2-7; 7 bases fit TRBD1. Germline CDR1 ENHRY, CDR2 SYGVKD. The CDR3 runs 14 residues. This chain's CDR3 is CASSSGQLPYEQYF. The CDR3, as DNA: TGTGCCAGCAGTTCGGGACAGCTGCCCTACGAGCAGTACTTC.

The chain uses TRBV30 and TRBJ2-7, with D possibly TRBD2 on 5 matching bases. The V gene's germline CDR1 is GTSNPN and CDR2 SVGIG (reference sequence). This CDR3 is 12 amino acids long. This CDR3 reads CVCGRQNYEQYF. The CDR3, as DNA: TGTGTGTGCGGGCGACAAAACTACGAGCAGTACTTC.

V is TRBV20-1 and J is TRBJ1-1; D is perhaps TRBD1 (6 bases). The V gene lost 8 bases and the J gene lost 1 base, with 17 bases spanning the gap. Germline V gene sequence: CDR1 DFQATT, CDR2 SNEGSKA (reference sequence). The CDR3 is 14 residues long. This CDR3 is CSPGSGQTNTEAFF. DNA for the CDR3: TGCAGTCCTGGGAGTGGACAGACGAACACTGAAGCTTTCTTT.

The rearrangement uses TRBV6-6 and TRBJ1-2; no clear D gene. The V and J ends lost 8 bases and 8 bases respectively, with 12 bases between them. Germline V gene lookup returns CDR1 MNHNY and CDR2 SVGAGI (reference sequence). The CDR3 runs 11 residues. The CDR3 sequence is CASEKGGGYTF. The CDR3, as DNA: TGTGCCAGCGAGAAGGGAGGGGGCTACACCTTC.

This clonotype has only a few counts. The chain carries TRBV14 and TRBJ2-1; 7 nucleotides line up with TRBD2. The CDR3 has 14 amino acids. Germline V CDR1 and CDR2: SGHDN, FVKESK. After removal of 0 bases from V and 8 bases from J, the junction contained 4 bases not matched to a gene. The CDR3 loop reads CASSQEWEGDEQFF. CDR3 sequence (DNA): TGTGCCAGCAGCCAAGAGTGGGAGGGAGATGAGCAGTTCTTC.

V usage is TRBV20-1 and J usage is TRBJ1-6; 8 nucleotides match TRBD1. There are 14 residues in the CDR3. V shed 1 base and J 4 bases; nucleotides not matched to a gene: 0. Looked up from germline, CDR1 is DFQATT and CDR2 is SNEGSKA (reference sequence). CDR3 amino acids: CSARGTGYNSPLHF. CDR3 DNA: TGCAGTGCTAGAGGGACAGGGTATAATTCACCCCTCCACTTT.

The chain links TRBV12-5 to TRBJ2-7; no definite D call. CDR3 length: 12 amino acids. CDR1 and CDR2 from the germline V gene are LGHNT and FRNRAP. V shed 5 bases and J shed 2 bases, with 7 bases lying between them. CDR3 loop: CASGPVAYEQYF. In nucleotides, the CDR3 is TGTGCTAGTGGTCCGGTAGCCTACGAGCAGTACTTC. The whole variable domain, remainder taken from reference TRBV12-5 and TRBJ2-7, is DARVTQTPRHKVTEMGQEVTMRCQPILGHNTVFWYRQTMMQGLELLAYFRNRAPLDDSGMPKDRFSAEMPDATLATLKIQPSEPRDSAVYFCASGPVAYEQYFGPGTRLTVT.

The chain employs TRBV5-1 and TRBJ2-1, with TRBD2 matching over 10 bases. V gave up 3 bases and J gave up 4 bases; unmatched junction bases: 7. The germline V gene encodes CDR1 SGHRS and CDR2 YFSETQ. The CDR3 is made up of 16 amino acids. The CDR3 DNA follows: TGCGCCAGCAGCTGCCCCTCTAGCGGGGGTTACAATGAGCAGTTCTTC. Protein: CASSCPSSGGYNEQFF.